This T cell receptor beta chain appears in the sequencing data of a study of CD4 T cells in relation to SARS-CoV-2 and coronaviruses. This CDR3 has 15 amino acids. Trimming removed 5 bases at V and 0 bases at J, with 10 bases between. Germline values: CDR1 SNHLY, CDR2 FYNNEI. The unexposed donors gave CD4+ T cells in about 2010-2018, prior to COVID-19. After more than eight days of culture, CD4+ T cells were isolated. As concerns this clone: Its target is not known.

Sequencing was performed with immunoSEQ multiplex PCR; in TCRdb, only in-frame clones are kept and a portion is missing. The table has 20,000 or so clones, 80% to 85% seen once; the top ten hold about 10%. The TCR comes from a human donor in good health. The V and J genes are TRBV2 and TRBJ2-2; possibly TRBD1 or TRBD2 for D (5 bases each). Sequencing was done on a sample of CD4+ T cells from PBMCs, cultured in vitro. CDR3 nucleotides: TGTGCCAGCAGTTCCCGGGGCCCGAACACCGGGGAGCTGTTTTTT. Translation: CASSSRGPNTGELFF. Based on the CDR3 plus reference TRBV2 and TRBJ2-2, the full variable domain is EPEVTQTPSHQVTQMGQEVILRCVPISNHLYFYWYRQILGQKVEFLVSFYNNEISEKSEIFDDQFSVERPDGSNFTLKIRSTKLEDSAMYFCASSSRGPNTGELFFGEGSRLTVL.